This TCR beta chain was profiled in a study of blood T cell repertoires in COVID-19. About the study: Samples of COVID-19 (acute and convalescent) were obtained from the United States, Italy and Spain. T cells, B-cell-depleted T cells, or PBMCs supplied cDNA or gDNA.

Per the original methods: It was from reference gene primer amplification that nucleated cell counts were estimated. The protocol was immunoSEQ multiplex PCR, while the TCRdb copy is restricted to in-frame clones and leaves out a portion. V and J calls plus clone size are reproduced from that table; the DNA served to infer D and trimming. The data contain just over 150,000 clones, approximately 92% of them singletons. CDR3 length: 15 amino acids. Per the germline V gene, CDR1 is SGHRS and CDR2 is YFSETQ. V lost 1 base to trimming and J lost 3 bases, with 10 bases between them. Sequences were obtained from peripheral blood. The chain employs TRBV5-1 and TRBJ1-4; the D gene is possibly TRBD1 (5 bases). This sequence originates from a woman in her 40s with acute or convalescent COVID-19. CDR3 protein: CASSLNQGPNEKLFF. CDR3 nucleotide sequence: TGCGCCAGCAGCTTGAATCAGGGCCCTAATGAAAAACTGTTTTTT.